This T cell receptor beta chain was recorded in a study of blood T cell repertoires in COVID-19. The CDR3 runs 19 residues. V trimming: 5 bases; J trimming: 1 base; junction bases outside the gene matches: 10. Germline loops: CDR1 LNHNV, CDR2 YYDKDF (reference sequence). Clones were sequenced by immunoSEQ multiplex PCR, and TCRdb holds only the in-frame ones, with some missing. The sample has hundreds of thousands of clones; about 91% are singletons. Recovered status in Cohort 3 required two negative PCRs, clearance, or symptom resolution. The TCR sequence derives from a young woman who had recovered from COVID-19. The chain joins TRBV15 to TRBJ2-1; 14 positions match TRBD2. Sequenced sample: PBMCs or T cells enriched from blood (not recorded which). CDR3 DNA sequence: TGTGCCACCAGCGGCCCGGGACTAGCGGGAGTAAGGTCCTACAATGAGCAGTTCTTC. As protein: CATSGPGLAGVRSYNEQFF.